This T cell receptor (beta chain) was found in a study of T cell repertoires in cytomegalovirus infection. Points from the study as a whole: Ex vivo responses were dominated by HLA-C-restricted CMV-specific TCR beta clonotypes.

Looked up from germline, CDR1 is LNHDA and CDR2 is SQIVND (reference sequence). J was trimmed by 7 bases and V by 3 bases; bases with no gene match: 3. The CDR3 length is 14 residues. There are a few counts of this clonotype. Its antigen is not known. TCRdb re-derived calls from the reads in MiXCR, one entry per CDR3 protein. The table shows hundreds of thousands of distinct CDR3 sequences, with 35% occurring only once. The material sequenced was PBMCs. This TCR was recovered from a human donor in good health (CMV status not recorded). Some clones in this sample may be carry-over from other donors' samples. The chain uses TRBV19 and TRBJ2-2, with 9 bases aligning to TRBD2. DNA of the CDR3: TGTGCCAGTAGTATTAGCGGGGGCCTCGGGGAGCTGTTTTTT. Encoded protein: CASSISGGLGELFF.